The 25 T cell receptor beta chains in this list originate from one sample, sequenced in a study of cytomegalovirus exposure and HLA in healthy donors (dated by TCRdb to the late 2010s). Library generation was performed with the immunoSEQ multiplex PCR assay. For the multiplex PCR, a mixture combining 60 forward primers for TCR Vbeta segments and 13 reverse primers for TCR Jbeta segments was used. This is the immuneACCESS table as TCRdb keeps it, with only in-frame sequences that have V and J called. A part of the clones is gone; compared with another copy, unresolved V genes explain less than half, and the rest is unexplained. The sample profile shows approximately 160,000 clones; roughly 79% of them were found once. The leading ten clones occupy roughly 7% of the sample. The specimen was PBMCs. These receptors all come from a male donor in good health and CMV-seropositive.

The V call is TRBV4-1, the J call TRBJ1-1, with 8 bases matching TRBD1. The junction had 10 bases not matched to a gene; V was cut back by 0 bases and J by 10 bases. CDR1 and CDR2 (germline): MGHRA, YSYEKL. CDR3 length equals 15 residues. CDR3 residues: CASSQDTQGAQGAFF. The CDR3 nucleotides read TGCGCCAGCAGCCAAGATACCCAGGGGGCGCAGGGAGCTTTCTTT.

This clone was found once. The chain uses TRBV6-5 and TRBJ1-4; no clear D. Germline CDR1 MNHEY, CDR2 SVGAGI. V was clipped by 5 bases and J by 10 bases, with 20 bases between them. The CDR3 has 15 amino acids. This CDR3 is CASSARKESLGKLFF. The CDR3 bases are TGTGCCAGCAGTGCAAGGAAGGAGAGCCTGGGAAAACTGTTTTTT.

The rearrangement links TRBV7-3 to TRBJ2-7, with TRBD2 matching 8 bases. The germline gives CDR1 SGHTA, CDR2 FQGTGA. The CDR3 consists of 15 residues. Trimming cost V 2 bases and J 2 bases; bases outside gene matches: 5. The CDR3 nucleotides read TGTGCCAGCAGCTTATACGGCGGGGGGACCTACGAGCAGTACTTC. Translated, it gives CASSLYGGGTYEQYF.

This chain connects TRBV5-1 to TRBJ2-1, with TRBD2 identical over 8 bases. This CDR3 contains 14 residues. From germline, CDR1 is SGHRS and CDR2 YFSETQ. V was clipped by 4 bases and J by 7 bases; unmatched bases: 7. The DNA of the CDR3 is TGCGCCAGCAGCCCTCTCGGGGGGGGGAATGAGCAGTTCTTC. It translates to CASSPLGGGNEQFF.

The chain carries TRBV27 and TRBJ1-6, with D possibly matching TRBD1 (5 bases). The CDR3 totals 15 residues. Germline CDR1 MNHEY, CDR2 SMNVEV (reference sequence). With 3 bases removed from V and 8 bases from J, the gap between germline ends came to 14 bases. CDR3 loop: CASSFGDRSYSPLHF. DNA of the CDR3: TGTGCCAGCAGTTTTGGTGACAGAAGTTATTCACCCCTCCACTTT.

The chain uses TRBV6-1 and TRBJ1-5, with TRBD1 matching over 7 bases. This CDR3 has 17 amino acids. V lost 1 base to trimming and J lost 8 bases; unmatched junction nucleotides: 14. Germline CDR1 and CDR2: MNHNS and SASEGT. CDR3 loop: CASSEGTGLNPMKPQHF. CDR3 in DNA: TGTGCCAGCAGTGAAGGGACAGGACTGAACCCAATGAAGCCCCAGCATTTT.

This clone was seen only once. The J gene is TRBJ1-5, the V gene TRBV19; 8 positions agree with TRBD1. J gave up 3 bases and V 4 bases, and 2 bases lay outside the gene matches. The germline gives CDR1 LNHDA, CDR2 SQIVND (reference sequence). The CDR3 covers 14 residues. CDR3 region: CASSRDRSNQPQHF. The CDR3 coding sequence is TGTGCCAGTAGTAGGGACAGGTCCAATCAGCCCCAGCATTTT.

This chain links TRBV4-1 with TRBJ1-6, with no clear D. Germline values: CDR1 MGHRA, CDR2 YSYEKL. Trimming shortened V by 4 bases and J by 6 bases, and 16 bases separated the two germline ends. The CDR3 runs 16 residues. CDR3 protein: CASSLFVAEVNSPLHF. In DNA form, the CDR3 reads TGCGCCAGCAGCCTCTTCGTTGCAGAGGTTAATTCACCCCTCCACTTT.

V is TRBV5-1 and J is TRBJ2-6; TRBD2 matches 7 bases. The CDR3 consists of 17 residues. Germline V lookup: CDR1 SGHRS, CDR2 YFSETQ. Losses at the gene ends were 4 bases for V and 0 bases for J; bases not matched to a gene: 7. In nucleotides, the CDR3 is TGCGCCAGCAGCCGCCGGGGGGTCATCTCTGGGGCCAACGTCCTGACTTTC. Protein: CASSRRGVISGANVLTF. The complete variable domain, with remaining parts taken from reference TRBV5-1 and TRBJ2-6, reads KAGVTQTPRYLIKTRGQQVTLSCSPISGHRSVSWYQQTPGQGLQFLFEYFSETQRNKGNFPGRFSGRQFSNSRSEMNVSTLELGDSALYLCASSRRGVISGANVLTFGAGSRLTVL.

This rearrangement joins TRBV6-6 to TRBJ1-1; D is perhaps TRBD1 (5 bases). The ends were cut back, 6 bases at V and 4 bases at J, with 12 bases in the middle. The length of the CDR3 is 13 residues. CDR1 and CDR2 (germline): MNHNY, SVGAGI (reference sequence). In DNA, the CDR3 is TGTGCCAGCAGGCCCAGGGTGAGCACTGAAGCTTTCTTT. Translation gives CASRPRVSTEAFF.

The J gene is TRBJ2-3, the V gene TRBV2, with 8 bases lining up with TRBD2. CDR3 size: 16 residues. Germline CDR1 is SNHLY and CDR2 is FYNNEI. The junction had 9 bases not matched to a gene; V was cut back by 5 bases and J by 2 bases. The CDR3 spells CASSSYSGVVTDTQYF. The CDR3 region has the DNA TGTGCCAGCAGTTCCTATAGCGGGGTAGTCACAGATACGCAGTATTTT. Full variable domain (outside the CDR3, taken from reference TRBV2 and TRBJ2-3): EPEVTQTPSHQVTQMGQEVILRCVPISNHLYFYWYRQILGQKVEFLVSFYNNEISEKSEIFDDQFSVERPDGSNFTLKIRSTKLEDSAMYFCASSSYSGVVTDTQYFGPGTRLTVL.

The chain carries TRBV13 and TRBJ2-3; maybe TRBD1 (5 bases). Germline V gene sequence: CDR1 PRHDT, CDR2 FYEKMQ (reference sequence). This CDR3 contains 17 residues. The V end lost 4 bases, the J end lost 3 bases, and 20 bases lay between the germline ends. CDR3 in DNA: TGTGCCAGCAGCTGGGGCGAATGGCAGTTTAATACAGATACGCAGTATTTT. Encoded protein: CASSWGEWQFNTDTQYF. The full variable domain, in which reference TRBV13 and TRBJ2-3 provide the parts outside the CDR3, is AAGVIQSPRHLIKEKRETATLKCYPIPRHDTVYWYQQGPGQDPQFLISFYEKMQSDKGSIPDRFSAQQFSDYHSELNMSSLELGDSALYFCASSWGEWQFNTDTQYFGPGTRLTVL.

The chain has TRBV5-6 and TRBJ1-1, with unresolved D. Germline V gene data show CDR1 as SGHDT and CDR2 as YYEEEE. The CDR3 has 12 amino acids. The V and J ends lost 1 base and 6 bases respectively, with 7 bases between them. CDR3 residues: CASSLFVSEAFF. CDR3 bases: TGTGCCAGCAGCTTGTTCGTATCTGAAGCTTTCTTT.

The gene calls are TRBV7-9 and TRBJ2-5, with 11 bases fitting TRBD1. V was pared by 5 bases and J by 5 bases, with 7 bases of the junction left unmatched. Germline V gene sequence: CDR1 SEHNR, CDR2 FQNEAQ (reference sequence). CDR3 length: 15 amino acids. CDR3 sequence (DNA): TGTGCCAGCAGCCCGAGGACAGGGGGCTACGAGACCCAGTACTTC. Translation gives CASSPRTGGYETQYF.

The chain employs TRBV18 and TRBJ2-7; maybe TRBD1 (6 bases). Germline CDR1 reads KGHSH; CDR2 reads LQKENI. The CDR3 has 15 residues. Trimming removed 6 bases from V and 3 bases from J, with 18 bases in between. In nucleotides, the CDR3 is TGTGCCAGCTCCACCCAGGGGAGCCTTTTCTACGAGCAGTACTTC. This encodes CASSTQGSLFYEQYF.

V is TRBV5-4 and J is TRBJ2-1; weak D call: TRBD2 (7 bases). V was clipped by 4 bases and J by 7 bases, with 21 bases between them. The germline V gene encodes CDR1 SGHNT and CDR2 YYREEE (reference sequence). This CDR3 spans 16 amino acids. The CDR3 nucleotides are TGTGCCAGCAGCCCGCACACCGGGGGGCGCTTAAATGAGCAGTTCTTC. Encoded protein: CASSPHTGGRLNEQFF.

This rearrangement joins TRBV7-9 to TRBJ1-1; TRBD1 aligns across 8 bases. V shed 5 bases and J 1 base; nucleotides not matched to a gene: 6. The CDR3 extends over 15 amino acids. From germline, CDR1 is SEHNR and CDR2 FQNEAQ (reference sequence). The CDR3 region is CASSPGTGANTEAFF. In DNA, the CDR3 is TGTGCCAGCAGCCCCGGGACAGGAGCGAACACTGAAGCTTTCTTT.

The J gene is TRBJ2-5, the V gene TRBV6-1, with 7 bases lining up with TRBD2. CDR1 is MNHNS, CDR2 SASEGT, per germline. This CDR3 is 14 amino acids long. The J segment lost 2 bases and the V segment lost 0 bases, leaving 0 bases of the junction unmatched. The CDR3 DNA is TGTGCCAGCAGTGAAGCCGGGGGGCAAGAGACCCAGTACTTC. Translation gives CASSEAGGQETQYF.

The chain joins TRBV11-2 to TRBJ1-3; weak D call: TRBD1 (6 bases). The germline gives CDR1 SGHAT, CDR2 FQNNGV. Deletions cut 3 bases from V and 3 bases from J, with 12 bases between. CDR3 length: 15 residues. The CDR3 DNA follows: TGTGCCAGCAGCTTGGGCAGGGGCTTTGGAAACACCATATATTTT. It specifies CASSLGRGFGNTIYF.

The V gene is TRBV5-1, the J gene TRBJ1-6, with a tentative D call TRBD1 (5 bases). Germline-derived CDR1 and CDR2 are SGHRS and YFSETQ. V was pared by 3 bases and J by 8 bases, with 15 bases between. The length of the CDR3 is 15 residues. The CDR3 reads CASSWEGWDHSPLHF. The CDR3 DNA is TGCGCCAGCAGCTGGGAGGGGTGGGATCATTCACCCCTCCACTTT.

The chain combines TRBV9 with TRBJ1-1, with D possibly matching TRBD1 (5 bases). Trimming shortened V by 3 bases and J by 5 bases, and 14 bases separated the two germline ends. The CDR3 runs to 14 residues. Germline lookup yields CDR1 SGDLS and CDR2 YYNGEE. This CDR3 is CASSAQAKGTEAFF. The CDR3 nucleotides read TGTGCCAGCAGCGCACAGGCTAAGGGGACTGAAGCTTTCTTT.

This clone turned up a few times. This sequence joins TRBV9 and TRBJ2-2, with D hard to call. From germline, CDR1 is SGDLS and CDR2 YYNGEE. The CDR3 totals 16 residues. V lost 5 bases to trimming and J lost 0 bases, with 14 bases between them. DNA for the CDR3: TGTGCCAGCAGTGTGAGTGCCACCACGAACACCGGGGAGCTGTTTTTT. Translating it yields CASSVSATTNTGELFF.

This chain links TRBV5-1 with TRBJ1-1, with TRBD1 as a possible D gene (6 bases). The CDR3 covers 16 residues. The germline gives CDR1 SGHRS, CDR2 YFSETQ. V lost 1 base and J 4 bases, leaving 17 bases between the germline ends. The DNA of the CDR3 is TGCGCCAGCAGCTTGTTGTTCACAGGGTCCGGCACTGAAGCTTTCTTT. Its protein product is CASSLLFTGSGTEAFF.

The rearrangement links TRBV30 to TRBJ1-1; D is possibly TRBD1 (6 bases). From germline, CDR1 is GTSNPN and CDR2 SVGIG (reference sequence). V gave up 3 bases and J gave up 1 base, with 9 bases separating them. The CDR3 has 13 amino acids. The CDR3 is CAWRPGENTEAFF. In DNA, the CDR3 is TGTGCCTGGAGGCCAGGGGAGAACACTGAAGCTTTCTTT.

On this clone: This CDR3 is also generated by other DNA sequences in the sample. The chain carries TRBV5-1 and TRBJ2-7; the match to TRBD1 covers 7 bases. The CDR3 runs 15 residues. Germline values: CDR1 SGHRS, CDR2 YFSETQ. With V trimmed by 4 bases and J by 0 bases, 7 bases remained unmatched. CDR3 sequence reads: CASSDRTGSSYEQYF. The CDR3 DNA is TGCGCCAGCAGCGACCGGACAGGAAGCTCCTACGAGCAGTACTTC.